The following is a T cell receptor (beta chain) sequence with its context. The germline V gene encodes CDR1 SGHNT and CDR2 YYREEE (reference sequence). The V and J ends lost 4 bases and 4 bases respectively, with 12 bases between them. CDR3 length: 14 amino acids. TCRdb's table, derived via immunoSEQ multiplex PCR, lists solely in-frame clones and lacks some. The table lists around 120,000 clones, roughly 88% of them singletons. This specimen belongs to a study of blood T cell repertoires in COVID-19. The overall study: Material from acute and convalescent COVID-19 was sourced from the United States, Italy and Spain.

This clonotype was obtained from a woman aged 50 to 60 with active or convalescent COVID-19. The rearrangement joins TRBV5-4 to TRBJ1-3; D perhaps matches TRBD1 (5 bases). The sample consisted of peripheral blood. This CDR3 is CASSGDGAGNTIYF. DNA for the CDR3: TGTGCCAGCAGCGGAGATGGGGCGGGAAACACCATATATTTT.